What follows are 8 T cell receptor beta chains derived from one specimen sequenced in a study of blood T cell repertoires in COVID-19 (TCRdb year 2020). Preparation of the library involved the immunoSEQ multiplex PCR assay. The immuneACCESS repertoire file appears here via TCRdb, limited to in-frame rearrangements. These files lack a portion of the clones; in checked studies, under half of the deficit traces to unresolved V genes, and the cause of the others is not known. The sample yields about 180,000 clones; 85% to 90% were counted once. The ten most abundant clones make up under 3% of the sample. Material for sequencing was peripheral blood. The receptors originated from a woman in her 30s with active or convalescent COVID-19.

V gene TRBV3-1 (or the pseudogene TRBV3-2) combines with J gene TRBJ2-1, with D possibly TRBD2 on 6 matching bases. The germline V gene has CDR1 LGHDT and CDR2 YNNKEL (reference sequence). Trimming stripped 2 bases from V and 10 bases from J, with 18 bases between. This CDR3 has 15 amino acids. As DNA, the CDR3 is TGTGCCAGCAGCCAACCCAATTCCCTAGCGCCCGAGCAGTTCTTC. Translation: CASSQPNSLAPEQFF.

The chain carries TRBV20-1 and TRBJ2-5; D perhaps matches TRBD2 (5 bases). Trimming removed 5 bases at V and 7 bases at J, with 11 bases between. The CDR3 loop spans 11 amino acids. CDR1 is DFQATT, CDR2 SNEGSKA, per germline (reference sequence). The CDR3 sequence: CSAGFEGTQYF. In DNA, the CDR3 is TGCAGTGCTGGATTTGAGGGGACCCAGTACTTC.

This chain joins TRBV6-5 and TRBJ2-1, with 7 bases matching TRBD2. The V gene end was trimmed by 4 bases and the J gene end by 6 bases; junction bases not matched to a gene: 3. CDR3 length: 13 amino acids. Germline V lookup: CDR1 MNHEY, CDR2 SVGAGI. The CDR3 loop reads CASSWGLLNEQFF. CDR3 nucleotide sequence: TGTGCCAGCAGTTGGGGACTACTCAATGAGCAGTTCTTC.

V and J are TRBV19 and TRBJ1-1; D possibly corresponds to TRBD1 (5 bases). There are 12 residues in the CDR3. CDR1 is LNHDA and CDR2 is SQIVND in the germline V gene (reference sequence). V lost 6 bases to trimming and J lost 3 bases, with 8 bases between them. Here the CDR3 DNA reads TGTGCCAGTAGCAGGGACTACACTGAAGCTTTCTTT. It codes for CASSRDYTEAFF.

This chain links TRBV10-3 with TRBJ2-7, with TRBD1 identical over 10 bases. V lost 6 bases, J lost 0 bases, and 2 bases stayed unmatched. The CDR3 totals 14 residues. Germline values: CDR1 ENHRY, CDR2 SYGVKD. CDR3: CAIRGTGASYEQYF. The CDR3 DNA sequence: TGTGCCATCAGGGGGACAGGGGCCTCCTACGAGCAGTACTTC.

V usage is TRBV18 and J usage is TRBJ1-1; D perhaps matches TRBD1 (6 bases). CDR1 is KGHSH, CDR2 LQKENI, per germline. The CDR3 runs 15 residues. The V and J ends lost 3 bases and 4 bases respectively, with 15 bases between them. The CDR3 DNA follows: TGTGCCAGCTCACCCAGGGTTGAAGGGGGCACTGAAGCTTTCTTT. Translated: CASSPRVEGGTEAFF. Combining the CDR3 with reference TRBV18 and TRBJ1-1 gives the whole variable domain NAGVMQNPRHLVRRRGQEARLRCSPMKGHSHVYWYRQLPEEGLKFMVYLQKENIIDESGMPKERFSAEFPKEGPSILRIQQVVRGDSAAYFCASSPRVEGGTEAFFGQGTRLTVV.

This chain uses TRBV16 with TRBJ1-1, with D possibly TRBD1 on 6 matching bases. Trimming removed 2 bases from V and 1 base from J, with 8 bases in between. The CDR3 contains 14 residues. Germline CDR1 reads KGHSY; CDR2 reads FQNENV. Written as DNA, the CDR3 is TGTGCCAGCAGCCAACGGACAGCGAACACTGAAGCTTTCTTT. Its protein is CASSQRTANTEAFF.

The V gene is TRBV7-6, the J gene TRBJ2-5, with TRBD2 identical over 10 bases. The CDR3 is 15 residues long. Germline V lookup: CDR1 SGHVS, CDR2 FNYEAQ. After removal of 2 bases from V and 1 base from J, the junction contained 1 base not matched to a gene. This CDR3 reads CASSLTSGTQETQYF. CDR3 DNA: TGTGCCAGCAGCTTAACTAGCGGGACCCAAGAGACCCAGTACTTC.